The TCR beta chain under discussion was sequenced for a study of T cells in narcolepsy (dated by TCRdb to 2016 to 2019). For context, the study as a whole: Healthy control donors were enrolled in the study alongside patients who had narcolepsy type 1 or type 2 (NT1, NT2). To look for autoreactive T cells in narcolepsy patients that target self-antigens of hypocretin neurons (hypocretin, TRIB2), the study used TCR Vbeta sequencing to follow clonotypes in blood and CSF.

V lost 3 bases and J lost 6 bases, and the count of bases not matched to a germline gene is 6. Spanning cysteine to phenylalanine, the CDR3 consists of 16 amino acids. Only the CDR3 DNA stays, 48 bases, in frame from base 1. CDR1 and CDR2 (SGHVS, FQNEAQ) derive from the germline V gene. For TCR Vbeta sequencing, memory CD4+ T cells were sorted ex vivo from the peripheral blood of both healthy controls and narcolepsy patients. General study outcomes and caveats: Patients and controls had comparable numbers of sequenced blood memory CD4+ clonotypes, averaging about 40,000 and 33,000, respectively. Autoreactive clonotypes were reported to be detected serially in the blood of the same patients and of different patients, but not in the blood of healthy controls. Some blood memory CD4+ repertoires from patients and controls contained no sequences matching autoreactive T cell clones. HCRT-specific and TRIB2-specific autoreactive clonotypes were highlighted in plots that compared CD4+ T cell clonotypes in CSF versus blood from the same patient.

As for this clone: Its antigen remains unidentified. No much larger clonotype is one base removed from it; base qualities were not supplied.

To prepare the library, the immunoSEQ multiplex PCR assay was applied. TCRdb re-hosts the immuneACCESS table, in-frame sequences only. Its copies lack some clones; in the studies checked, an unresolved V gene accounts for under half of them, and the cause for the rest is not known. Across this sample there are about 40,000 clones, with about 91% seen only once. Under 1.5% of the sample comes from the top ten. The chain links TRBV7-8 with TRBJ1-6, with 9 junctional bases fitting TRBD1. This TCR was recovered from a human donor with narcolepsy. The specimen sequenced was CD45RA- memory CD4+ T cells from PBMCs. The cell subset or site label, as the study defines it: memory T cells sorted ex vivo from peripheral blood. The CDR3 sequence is CASSLGQGGSNSPLHF. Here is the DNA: TGTGCCAGCAGCTTGGGACAGGGAGGTTCTAATTCACCCCTCCACTTT.